This T cell receptor beta chain is from a study of blood T cell repertoires in COVID-19. Looking at the study overall: PBMCs, B-cell-depleted T cells, or T cells provided the cDNA or gDNA that made up the material.

Here immunoSEQ multiplex PCR was the method, and the copy in TCRdb shows in-frame clones only, minus some. The data contain 150,000 to 200,000 clones, approximately 90% of them seen just once; the ten biggest clones take up approximately 0.8%. CDR1 is SGHAT and CDR2 is FQDESV in the germline V gene (reference sequence). The length of the CDR3 is 13 residues. The ends were cut back, 5 bases at V and 1 base at J, with 8 bases in the middle. Participants were aged about 18 to 100 years, lived in around 22 US areas, and enrolled virtually. Cohorts were based on clinical histories the participants reported. Symptom resolution, clearance, or two negative PCRs marked donors in Cohort 3 as recovered.

The sequenced material came from PBMCs or T cells enriched from blood (not recorded which). The sequence was collected from a woman aged 18-30 years who had recovered from COVID-19. This chain joins TRBV11-1 and TRBJ2-5; TRBD1 is a possible D gene (6 bases). CDR3: CASSKDSQETQYF. DNA for the CDR3: TGTGCCAGCAGCAAGGACAGCCAAGAGACCCAGTACTTC.